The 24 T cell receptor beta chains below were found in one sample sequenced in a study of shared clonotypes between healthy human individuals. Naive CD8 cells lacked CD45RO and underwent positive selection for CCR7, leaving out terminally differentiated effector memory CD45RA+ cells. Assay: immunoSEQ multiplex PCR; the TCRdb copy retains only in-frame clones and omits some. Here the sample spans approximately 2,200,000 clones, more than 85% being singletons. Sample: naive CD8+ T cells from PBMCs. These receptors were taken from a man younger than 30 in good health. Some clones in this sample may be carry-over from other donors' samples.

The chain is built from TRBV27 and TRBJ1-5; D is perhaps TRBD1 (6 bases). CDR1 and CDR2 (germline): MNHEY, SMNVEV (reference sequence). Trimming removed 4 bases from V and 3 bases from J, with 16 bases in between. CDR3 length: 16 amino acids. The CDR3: CASSSRLGTFNQPQHF. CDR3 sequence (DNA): TGTGCCAGCAGTTCTAGGCTCGGGACATTCAATCAGCCCCAGCATTTT.

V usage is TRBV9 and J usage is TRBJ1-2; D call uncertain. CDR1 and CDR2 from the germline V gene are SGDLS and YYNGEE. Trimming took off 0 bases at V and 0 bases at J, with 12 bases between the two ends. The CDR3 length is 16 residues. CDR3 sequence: CASSVGHEEPNYGYTF. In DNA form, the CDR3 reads TGTGCCAGCAGCGTAGGCCATGAGGAGCCTAACTATGGCTACACCTTC.

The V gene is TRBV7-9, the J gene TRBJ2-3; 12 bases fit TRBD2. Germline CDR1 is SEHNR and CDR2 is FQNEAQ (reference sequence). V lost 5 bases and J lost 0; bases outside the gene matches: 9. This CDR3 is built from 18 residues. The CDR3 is CASSTILGTSGSTDTQYF. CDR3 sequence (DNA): TGTGCCAGCAGCACCATCCTGGGGACTAGCGGGAGCACAGATACGCAGTATTTT.

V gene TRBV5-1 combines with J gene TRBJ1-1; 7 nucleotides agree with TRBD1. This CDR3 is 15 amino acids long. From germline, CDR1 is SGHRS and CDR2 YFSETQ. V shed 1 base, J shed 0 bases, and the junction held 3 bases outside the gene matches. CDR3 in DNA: TGCGCCAGCAGCTTGAAACAGGGGATGAACACTGAAGCTTTCTTT. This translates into CASSLKQGMNTEAFF.

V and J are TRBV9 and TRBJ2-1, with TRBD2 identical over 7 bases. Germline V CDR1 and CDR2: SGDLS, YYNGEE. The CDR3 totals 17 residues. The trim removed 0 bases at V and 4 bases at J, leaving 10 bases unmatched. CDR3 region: CASSVETGLAEYNEQFF. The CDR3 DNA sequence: TGTGCCAGCAGCGTAGAGACGGGGCTAGCGGAGTACAATGAGCAGTTCTTC. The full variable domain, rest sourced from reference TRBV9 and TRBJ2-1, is DSGVTQTPKHLITATGQRVTLRCSPRSGDLSVYWYQQSLDQGLQFLIQYYNGEERAKGNILERFSAQQFPDLHSELNLSSLELGDSALYFCASSVETGLAEYNEQFFGPGTRLTVL.

CDR3 protein: CASRRGQEHEAFF. DNA for the CDR3: TGTGCCAGCAGACGGGGACAGGAACATGAAGCTTTCTTT. The V and J genes are TRBV6-1 and TRBJ1-1; TRBD1 aligns across 8 bases. Germline assignment: CDR1 MNHNS and CDR2 SASEGT. The CDR3 sequence is 13 residues long. J gave up 7 bases and V 6 bases, and 7 bases lay outside the gene matches.

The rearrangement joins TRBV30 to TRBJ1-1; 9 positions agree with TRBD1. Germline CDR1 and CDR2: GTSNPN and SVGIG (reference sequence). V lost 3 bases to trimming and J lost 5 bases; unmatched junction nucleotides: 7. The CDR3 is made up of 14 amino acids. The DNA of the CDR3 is TGTGCCTGGAGCCTCGGGACAGGGAATACTGAAGCTTTCTTT. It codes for CAWSLGTGNTEAFF.

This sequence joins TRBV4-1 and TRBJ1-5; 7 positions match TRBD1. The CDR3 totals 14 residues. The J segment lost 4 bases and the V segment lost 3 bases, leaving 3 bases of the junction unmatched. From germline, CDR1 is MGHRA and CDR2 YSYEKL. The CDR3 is CASSHPTGNQPQHF. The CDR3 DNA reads TGCGCCAGCAGCCACCCGACAGGGAATCAGCCCCAGCATTTT.

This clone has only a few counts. The CDR3 region is CASSPAPGFGQPQHF. DNA for the CDR3: TGTGCCAGCAGTCCAGCCCCAGGATTCGGGCAGCCCCAGCATTTT. The genes are TRBV6-1 and TRBJ1-5; D is undetermined. This CDR3 region has 15 residues. The V end lost 5 bases, the J end lost 7 bases, and 18 bases lay between the germline ends. CDR1 and CDR2 (germline): MNHNS, SASEGT.

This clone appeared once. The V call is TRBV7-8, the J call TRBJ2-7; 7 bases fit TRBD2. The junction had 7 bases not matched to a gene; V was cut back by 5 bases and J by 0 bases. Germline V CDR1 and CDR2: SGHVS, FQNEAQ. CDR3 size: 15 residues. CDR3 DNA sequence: TGTGCCAGCAGCGAAGCTAGCGGAAGCTCCTACGAGCAGTACTTC. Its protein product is CASSEASGSSYEQYF.

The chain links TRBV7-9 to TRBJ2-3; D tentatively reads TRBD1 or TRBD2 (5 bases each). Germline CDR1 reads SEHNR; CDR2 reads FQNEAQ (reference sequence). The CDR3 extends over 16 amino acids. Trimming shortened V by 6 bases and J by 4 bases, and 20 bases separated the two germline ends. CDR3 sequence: CASRGEEKQVADTQYF. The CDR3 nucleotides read TGTGCCAGCAGGGGAGAGGAGAAACAGGTTGCAGATACGCAGTATTTT.

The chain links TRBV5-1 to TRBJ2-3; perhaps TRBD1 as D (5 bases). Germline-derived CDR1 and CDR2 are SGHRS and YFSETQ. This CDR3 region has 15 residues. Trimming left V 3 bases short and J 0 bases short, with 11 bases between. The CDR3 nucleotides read TGCGCCAGCAGCTCCCGCCAGGGTAGCACAGATACGCAGTATTTT. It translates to CASSSRQGSTDTQYF.

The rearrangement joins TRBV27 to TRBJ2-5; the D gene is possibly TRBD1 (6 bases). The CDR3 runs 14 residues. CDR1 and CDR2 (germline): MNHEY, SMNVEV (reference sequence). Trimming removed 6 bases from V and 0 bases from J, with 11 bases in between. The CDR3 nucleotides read TGTGCCAGCAGGCGGCAGGGGTACCAAGAGACCCAGTACTTC. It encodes CASRRQGYQETQYF.

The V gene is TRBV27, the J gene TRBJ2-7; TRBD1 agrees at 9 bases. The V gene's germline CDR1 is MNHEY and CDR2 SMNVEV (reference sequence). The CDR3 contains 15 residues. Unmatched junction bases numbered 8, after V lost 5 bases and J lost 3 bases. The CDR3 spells CASSPLGTGHYEQYF. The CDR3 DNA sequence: TGTGCCAGCAGTCCCTTGGGGACAGGGCACTACGAGCAGTACTTC.

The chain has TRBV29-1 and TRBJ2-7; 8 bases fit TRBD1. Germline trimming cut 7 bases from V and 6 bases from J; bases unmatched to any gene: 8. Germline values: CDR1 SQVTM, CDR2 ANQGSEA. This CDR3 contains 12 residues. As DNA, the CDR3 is TGCAGCGCCCAGGGGGCGCGGGTCGAGCAGTACTTC. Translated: CSAQGARVEQYF.

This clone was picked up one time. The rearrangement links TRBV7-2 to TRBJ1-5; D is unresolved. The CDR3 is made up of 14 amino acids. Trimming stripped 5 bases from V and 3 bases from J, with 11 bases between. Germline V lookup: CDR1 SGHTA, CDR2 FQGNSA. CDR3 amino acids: CASSPGRLNQPQHF. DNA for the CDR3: TGTGCCAGCAGCCCAGGCCGACTCAATCAGCCCCAGCATTTT.

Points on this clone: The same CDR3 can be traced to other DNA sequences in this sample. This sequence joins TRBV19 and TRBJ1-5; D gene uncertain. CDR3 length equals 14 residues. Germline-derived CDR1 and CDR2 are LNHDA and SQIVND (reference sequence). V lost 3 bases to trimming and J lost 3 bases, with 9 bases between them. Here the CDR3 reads CASSIVGFNQPQHF. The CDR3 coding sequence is TGTGCCAGTAGTATCGTAGGATTCAATCAGCCCCAGCATTTT.

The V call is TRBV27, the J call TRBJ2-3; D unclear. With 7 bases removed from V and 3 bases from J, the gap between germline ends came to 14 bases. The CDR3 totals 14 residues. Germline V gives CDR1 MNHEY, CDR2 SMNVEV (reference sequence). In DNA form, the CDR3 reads TGTGCCAGCAACCAGAGAGAGGCGACAGATACGCAGTATTTT. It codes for CASNQREATDTQYF.

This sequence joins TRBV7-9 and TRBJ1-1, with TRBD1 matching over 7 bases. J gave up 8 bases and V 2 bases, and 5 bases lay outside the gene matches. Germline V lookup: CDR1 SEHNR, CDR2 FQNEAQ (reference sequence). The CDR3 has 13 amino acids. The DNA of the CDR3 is TGTGCCAGCAGCTTACGGACAGGATCGGAAGCTTTCTTT. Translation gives CASSLRTGSEAFF.

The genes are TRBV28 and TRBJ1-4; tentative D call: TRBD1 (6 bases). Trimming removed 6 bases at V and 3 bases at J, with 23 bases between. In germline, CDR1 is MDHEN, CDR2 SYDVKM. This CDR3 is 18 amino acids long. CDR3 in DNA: TGTGCCAGCAGCCTACCCCCCCCGGGGGCCCCATCTAATGAAAAACTGTTTTTT. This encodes CASSLPPPGAPSNEKLFF.

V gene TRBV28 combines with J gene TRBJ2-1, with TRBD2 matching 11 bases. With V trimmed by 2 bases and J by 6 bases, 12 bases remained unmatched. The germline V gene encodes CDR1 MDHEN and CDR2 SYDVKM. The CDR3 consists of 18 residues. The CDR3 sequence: CASSLAGLAVLGTNEQFF. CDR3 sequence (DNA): TGTGCCAGCAGTTTAGCGGGACTAGCGGTCCTAGGGACCAATGAGCAGTTCTTC.

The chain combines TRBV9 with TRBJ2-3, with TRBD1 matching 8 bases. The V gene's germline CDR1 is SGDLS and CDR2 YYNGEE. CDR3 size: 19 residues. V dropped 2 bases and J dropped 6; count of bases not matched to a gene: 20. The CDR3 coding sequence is TGTGCCAGCAGCGTCAGGGGGACAGGAGCCCCCATCGCCATCGATACGCAGTATTTT. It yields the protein CASSVRGTGAPIAIDTQYF.

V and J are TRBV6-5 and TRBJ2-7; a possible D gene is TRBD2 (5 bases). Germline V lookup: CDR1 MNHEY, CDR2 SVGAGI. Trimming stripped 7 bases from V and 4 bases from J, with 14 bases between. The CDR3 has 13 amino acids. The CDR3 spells CASKTGPGYEQYF. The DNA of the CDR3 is TGTGCCAGCAAGACTGGACCGGGATACGAGCAGTACTTC.

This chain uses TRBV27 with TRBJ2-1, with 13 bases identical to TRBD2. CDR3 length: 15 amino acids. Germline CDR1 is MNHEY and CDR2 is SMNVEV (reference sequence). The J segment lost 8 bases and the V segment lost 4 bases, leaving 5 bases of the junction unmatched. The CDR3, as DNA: TGTGCCAGCAGTTACTTTGGACTAGCGGGAGATGAGCAGTTCTTC. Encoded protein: CASSYFGLAGDEQFF.